Each of the 14 T cell receptor beta chains below was sequenced from the same sample in a study of identifying expanded T cells in peripheral blood. Clones were sequenced by immunoSEQ multiplex PCR, and TCRdb holds only the in-frame ones, with some missing. The sample shows some 78,000 clones, approximately 90% of them seen only once. Sequencing input: blood. The receptors come from a person between 18 and 70 years old in good health.

This clone was seen a few times. The rearrangement joins TRBV7-2 to TRBJ2-3, with 9 positions matching TRBD2. CDR1 is SGHTA, CDR2 FQGNSA, per germline. The trim removed 2 bases at V and 3 bases at J, leaving 9 bases unmatched. The CDR3 runs to 17 residues. The CDR3: CASSLTASGGTTDTQYF. For the CDR3, the DNA is TGTGCCAGCAGCTTAACTGCGAGCGGGGGGACAACAGATACGCAGTATTTT.

The CDR3: CASSPPRGLEEKLFF. The CDR3 nucleotides read TGTGCCAGCAGCCCCCCAAGGGGGCTGGAAGAAAAACTGTTTTTT. This chain links TRBV7-9 with TRBJ1-4; 7 bases match TRBD1. Germline CDR1 and CDR2: SEHNR and FQNEAQ (reference sequence). The CDR3 is 15 amino acids. The junction had 11 bases not matched to a gene; V was cut back by 5 bases and J by 8 bases.

This rearrangement joins TRBV11-2 to TRBJ1-3; no reliable D call. V was trimmed by 1 base and J by 12 bases, leaving 19 bases between them. The CDR3 consists of 15 residues. Germline lookup yields CDR1 SGHAT and CDR2 FQNNGV. CDR3 protein: CASSLGLSQRQVIYF. The CDR3 DNA sequence: TGTGCCAGCAGCTTAGGGTTGTCTCAGCGACAAGTCATATATTTT. Combining the CDR3 with reference TRBV11-2 and TRBJ1-3 gives the whole variable domain EAGVAQSPRYKIIEKRQSVAFWCNPISGHATLYWYQQILGQGPKLLIQFQNNGVVDDSQLPKDRFSAERLKGVDSTLKIQPAKLEDSAVYLCASSLGLSQRQVIYFGEGSWLTVV.

This chain joins TRBV27 and TRBJ1-6; no firm D call. The ends were cut back, 8 bases at V and 10 bases at J, with 27 bases in the middle. The CDR3 length is 17 residues. From germline, CDR1 is MNHEY and CDR2 SMNVEV (reference sequence). The CDR3 DNA reads TGTGCCAGCGGTGTTCACGATACTATGGATTCCCGATCACCCCTCCACTTT. Its protein is CASGVHDTMDSRSPLHF.

This clone was recorded a few times. The V call is TRBV27, the J call TRBJ1-6, with D maybe TRBD1 (5 bases). Per germline, CDR1 MNHEY and CDR2 SMNVEV (reference sequence). The CDR3 is 16 residues long. The ends were cut back, 3 bases at V and 6 bases at J, with 15 bases in the middle. DNA for the CDR3: TGTGCCAGCAGTTTCCGGGGGTCCCTCTTTAATTCACCCCTCCACTTT. Protein: CASSFRGSLFNSPLHF.

This chain links TRBV27 with TRBJ1-2, with 10 bases matching TRBD1. The V and J ends lost 6 bases and 7 bases, in that order; junction bases with no gene match: 11. The CDR3 spans 15 residues. Germline V CDR1 and CDR2: MNHEY, SMNVEV (reference sequence). The CDR3: CASRSSDRGVRGYTF. CDR3 sequence (DNA): TGTGCCAGCAGGTCCTCGGACAGGGGGGTGCGTGGCTACACCTTC.

The J gene is TRBJ1-5, the V gene TRBV7-8; D is ambiguous. The CDR3 consists of 14 residues. Trimming cost V 2 bases and J 2 bases, with 7 bases left between them. CDR1 is SGHVS and CDR2 is FQNEAQ in the germline V gene. The DNA for the CDR3 is TGTGCCAGCAGCTTAAACAGCCGCAATCAGCCCCAGCATTTT. Protein: CASSLNSRNQPQHF.

The J gene is TRBJ1-1, the V gene TRBV4-3; possibly TRBD1 for D (6 bases). Looked up from germline, CDR1 is LGHNA and CDR2 is YSLEER. Trimming took 0 bases from V and 5 from J, leaving 16 bases between them. This CDR3 region has 16 residues. CDR3 coding DNA: TGCGCCAGCAGCCAAGATCGTGGGGGGCGAGGTACTGAAGCTTTCTTT. Residues: CASSQDRGGRGTEAFF.

This clone was recorded only once. The V call is TRBV28, the J call TRBJ2-3; 9 bases map to TRBD2. The junction had 7 bases not matched to a gene; V was cut back by 3 bases and J by 6 bases. Germline CDR1 reads MDHEN; CDR2 reads SYDVKM. The length of the CDR3 is 15 residues. The CDR3 DNA sequence: TGTGCCAGCAGTTTGTCCCGCGGGGGGGCCGATACGCAGTATTTT. Translated: CASSLSRGGADTQYF.

The J gene is TRBJ2-5, the V gene TRBV19; a weak D match, TRBD2 (7 bases). Trimming left V 0 bases short and J 4 bases short, with 15 bases between. The CDR3 runs to 16 residues. In germline, CDR1 is LNHDA, CDR2 SQIVND (reference sequence). The CDR3 DNA sequence: TGTGCCAGTAGTATAGATGTAGGGGGGGGCCGAGAGACCCAGTACTTC. Amino acid sequence: CASSIDVGGGRETQYF. The whole variable domain, filled in from reference TRBV19 and TRBJ2-5, reads DGGITQSPKYLFRKEGQNVTLSCEQNLNHDAMYWYRQDPGQGLRLIYYSQIVNDFQKGDIAEGYSVSREKKESFPLTVTSAQKNPTAFYLCASSIDVGGGRETQYFGPGTRLLVL.

Note on this clone: The same CDR3 can be traced to other DNA sequences in this sample. The rearrangement links TRBV5-6 to TRBJ1-5; unclear D gene. The CDR3 consists of 13 residues. Germline CDR1 is SGHDT and CDR2 is YYEEEE. V was shortened by 0 bases and J by 0 bases, with 1 base between the two germline ends. DNA for the CDR3: TGTGCCAGCAGCTTGGGTAGCAATCAGCCCCAGCATTTT. It is translated as CASSLGSNQPQHF.

The V gene is TRBV5-8, the J gene TRBJ2-5; TRBD1 matches 8 bases. The length of the CDR3 is 14 residues. The junction had 3 bases not matched to a gene; V was cut back by 0 bases and J by 5 bases. Looked up from germline, CDR1 is SGHTS and CDR2 is YDEGEE. The CDR3 here is CASSLVRGQETQYF. The DNA of the CDR3 is TGTGCCAGCAGCTTGGTCAGGGGGCAGGAGACCCAGTACTTC. The full variable domain, rest sourced from reference TRBV5-8 and TRBJ2-5, is EAGVTQSPTHLIKTRGQQATLRCSPISGHTSVYWYQQALGLGLQFLLWYDEGEERNRGNFPPRFSGRQFPNYSSELNVNALELEDSALYLCASSLVRGQETQYFGPGTRLLVL.

The chain joins TRBV10-3 to TRBJ2-7; possibly TRBD1 or TRBD2 for D (5 bases each). The V end lost 6 bases, the J end lost 3 bases, and 9 bases lay between the germline ends. CDR1 is ENHRY, CDR2 SYGVKD, per germline. The CDR3 runs 12 residues. The CDR3 sequence is CAIRRGGYEQYF. The CDR3 coding sequence is TGTGCCATCAGGAGGGGTGGCTACGAGCAGTACTTC.

The genes are TRBV5-6 and TRBJ2-1; tentatively, D is TRBD2 (5 bases). The germline V and J ends were trimmed by 2 bases and 6 bases, with 6 bases remaining between them. Germline V lookup: CDR1 SGHDT, CDR2 YYEEEE. This CDR3 comprises 12 residues. The CDR3 is CASSFGINEQFF. CDR3 nucleotide sequence: TGTGCCAGCAGCTTCGGGATCAATGAGCAGTTCTTC.